The 22 T cell receptor beta chains below were found in one sample sequenced in a study of blood T cell repertoires in COVID-19. Some clones are missing from TCRdb's copy, which holds only in-frame ones; the method was immunoSEQ multiplex PCR. The sample carries roughly 100,000 clones, roughly 79% recorded once. The sample comprised peripheral blood. The origin of the receptors is a woman in her seventies with acute or convalescent COVID-19.

This chain connects TRBV12-3 or TRBV12-4 to TRBJ2-7; D might be TRBD2 (6 bases). V was cut by 8 bases and J by 4 bases, with 15 bases left in between. The CDR3 runs to 13 residues. CDR3 nucleotide sequence: TGTGCCAGCGCCCGGGAGATCGTTTACGAGCAGTACTTC. It codes for CASAREIVYEQYF.

The V gene is TRBV9, the J gene TRBJ1-2; TRBD1 aligns across 8 bases. Germline assignment: CDR1 SGDLS and CDR2 YYNGEE. The CDR3 runs 14 residues. V was pared by 3 bases and J by 8 bases, with 9 bases of the junction left unmatched. CDR3 amino acids: CASSAPPQGAGYTF. CDR3 in DNA: TGTGCCAGCAGCGCCCCCCCGCAGGGGGCGGGCTACACCTTC.

V gene TRBV7-9 combines with J gene TRBJ1-2; a possible D gene is TRBD1 (5 bases). V lost 3 bases to trimming and J lost 4 bases, with 9 bases between them. The CDR3 is made up of 13 amino acids. Germline-derived CDR1 and CDR2 are SEHNR and FQNEAQ (reference sequence). The CDR3 sequence is CASSLTEFYGYTF. The CDR3 DNA reads as TGTGCCAGCAGCTTGACAGAGTTCTATGGCTACACCTTC.

This sequence joins TRBV7-8 and TRBJ2-2; D is unclear. The germline V and J ends were trimmed by 7 bases and 1 base, with 16 bases remaining between them. CDR1 is SGHVS and CDR2 is FQNEAQ in the germline V gene. The CDR3 sequence is 16 residues long. The CDR3, as DNA: TGTGCCAGCACCCTACTACCGGTGGGGAACACCGGGGAGCTGTTTTTT. Its translation: CASTLLPVGNTGELFF.

V is TRBV6-2 or TRBV6-3 and J is TRBJ1-5; D not certain. V lost 0 bases and J lost 0, with 9 bases in between. The germline CDR1 and CDR2 sequences are MNHEY and SVGEGT. The CDR3 spans 16 residues. DNA of the CDR3: TGTGCCAGCAGTTACTCGAAGAGGATTAGCAATCAGCCCCAGCATTTT. Its translation: CASSYSKRISNQPQHF.

The chain carries TRBV19 and TRBJ1-5, with a possible D match to TRBD1 (5 bases). V dropped 7 bases and J dropped 4 bases, with 20 bases sitting between them. The CDR3 loop spans 16 amino acids. The germline CDR1 and CDR2 sequences are LNHDA and SQIVND (reference sequence). CDR3 in DNA: TGTGCCAGTACCCCCGGAGGGGACGGAGCAAATCAGCCCCAGCATTTT. It translates to CASTPGGDGANQPQHF. The variable domain in full, completed from reference TRBV19 and TRBJ1-5, reads DGGITQSPKYLFRKEGQNVTLSCEQNLNHDAMYWYRQDPGQGLRLIYYSQIVNDFQKGDIAEGYSVSREKKESFPLTVTSAQKNPTAFYLCASTPGGDGANQPQHFGDGTRLSIL.

This clone was recorded only once. The rearrangement links TRBV5-8 to TRBJ1-1; D call uncertain. This CDR3 is 14 amino acids long. The V end lost 0 bases, the J end lost 4 bases, and 10 bases lay between the germline ends. Germline loops: CDR1 SGHTS, CDR2 YDEGEE. The CDR3, as DNA: TGTGCCAGCAGCTTGGGCGGGGAACTCACTGAAGCTTTCTTT. This codes for CASSLGGELTEAFF. Variable domain in full (rest from reference TRBV5-8 and TRBJ1-1): EAGVTQSPTHLIKTRGQQATLRCSPISGHTSVYWYQQALGLGLQFLLWYDEGEERNRGNFPPRFSGRQFPNYSSELNVNALELEDSALYLCASSLGGELTEAFFGQGTRLTVV.

V gene TRBV11-2 combines with J gene TRBJ2-1; 10 bases fit TRBD2. This CDR3 has 17 residues. The V gene's germline CDR1 is SGHAT and CDR2 FQNNGV. Losses at the gene ends were 5 bases for V and 2 bases for J; bases not matched to a gene: 9. The CDR3 loop is CASSTDPLAGAYNEQFF. As DNA, the CDR3 is TGTGCCAGCAGCACGGATCCCCTAGCGGGAGCCTACAATGAGCAGTTCTTC.

This clone was counted many times. The genes are TRBV27 and TRBJ2-1, with 8 bases lining up with TRBD2. This CDR3 spans 15 amino acids. Germline V CDR1 and CDR2: MNHEY, SMNVEV (reference sequence). The trim removed 4 bases at V and 9 bases at J, leaving 11 bases unmatched. CDR3 residues: CASSSDSGLAREQFF. CDR3 nucleotide sequence: TGTGCCAGCAGTTCCGACTCCGGACTAGCTCGTGAGCAGTTCTTC.

This clone was counted once. This chain links TRBV7-2 with TRBJ2-2, with 7 bases matching TRBD1. Germline lookup yields CDR1 SGHTA and CDR2 FQGNSA. This CDR3 spans 15 amino acids. The J segment lost 5 bases and the V segment lost 5 bases, leaving 8 bases of the junction unmatched. CDR3 nucleotides: TGTGCCAGCAGCCCAACGACAGGGTGGACCGGGGAGCTGTTTTTT. As protein: CASSPTTGWTGELFF.

This sequence joins TRBV4-3 and TRBJ2-3, with D possibly being TRBD2 (6 bases). V lost 0 bases and J 2 bases, leaving 9 bases between the germline ends. The CDR3 is 15 residues long. Germline V lookup: CDR1 LGHNA, CDR2 YSLEER. The CDR3 sequence is CASSQETGDTDTQYF. The CDR3 region has the DNA TGCGCCAGCAGCCAAGAGACGGGGGACACAGATACGCAGTATTTT.

J is TRBJ2-1 and V is TRBV28; 8 nucleotides align to TRBD2. This CDR3 contains 14 residues. Trimming took 4 bases from V and 8 from J; bases not matched to a gene: 7. Germline V CDR1 and CDR2: MDHEN, SYDVKM. DNA of the CDR3: TGTGCCAGCAGTTCCCCCGGGACTAGTTATGAGCAGTTCTTC. Its translation is CASSSPGTSYEQFF.

The genes are TRBV9 and TRBJ2-2, with TRBD2 as a possible D gene (5 bases). V gave up 0 bases and J gave up 7 bases, with 10 bases separating them. The CDR3 length is 14 residues. In germline, CDR1 is SGDLS, CDR2 YYNGEE. CDR3 coding DNA: TGTGCCAGCAGCGTAGCTGGCGGGTTCGGGGAGCTGTTTTTT. Amino acids: CASSVAGGFGELFF.

This clone turned up a few times. The rearrangement links TRBV4-3 to TRBJ2-7; possibly TRBD1 for D (6 bases). Trimming cost V 0 bases and J 3 bases, with 12 bases left between them. The CDR3 covers 15 residues. Germline V gives CDR1 LGHNA, CDR2 YSLEER. The CDR3 DNA is TGCGCCAGCAGCCAAGAGAAAAAGGGGGTCTACGAGCAGTACTTC. Protein: CASSQEKKGVYEQYF.

CDR3 amino acids: CASSLLTGYNEQFF. CDR3 nucleotides: TGTGCCAGCAGTTTATTGACAGGCTACAATGAGCAGTTCTTC. The V and J genes are TRBV27 and TRBJ2-1, with D perhaps matching TRBD1 (6 bases). The CDR3 has 14 amino acids. V lost 1 base, J lost 3 bases, and 7 bases lay in between. Germline CDR1 is MNHEY and CDR2 is SMNVEV (reference sequence).

The chain joins TRBV4-3 to TRBJ1-4, with D uncertain. The V gene lost 2 bases and the J gene lost 7 bases, with 8 bases spanning the gap. The CDR3 consists of 13 residues. From germline, CDR1 is LGHNA and CDR2 YSLEER. The CDR3 loop is CASSQSLAEKLFF. The CDR3 DNA reads TGCGCCAGCAGCCAATCATTGGCTGAAAAACTGTTTTTT.

The CDR3 reads CAWILAGTNSYEQYF. CDR3 DNA sequence: TGTGCCTGGATACTAGCGGGAACTAACTCCTACGAGCAGTACTTC. V is TRBV30 and J is TRBJ2-7; 10 bases match TRBD2. The CDR3 consists of 15 residues. Unmatched junction bases numbered 6, after V lost 4 bases and J lost 0 bases. Per germline, CDR1 GTSNPN and CDR2 SVGIG (reference sequence). Full variable domain (rest looked up from reference TRBV30 and TRBJ2-7): SQTIHQWPATLVQPVGSPLSLECTVEGTSNPNLYWYRQAAGRGLQLLFYSVGIGQISSEVPQNLSASRPQDRQFILSSKKLLLSDSGFYLCAWILAGTNSYEQYFGPGTRLTVT.

The chain joins TRBV28 to TRBJ2-3; TRBD1 matches at 8 bases. Germline V lookup: CDR1 MDHEN, CDR2 SYDVKM. The ends lost 2 bases at V and 6 bases at J; junction bases unmatched: 4. The CDR3 length is 14 residues. The CDR3 reads CASSLTWDRDTQYF. Written as DNA, the CDR3 is TGTGCCAGCAGTTTAACGTGGGACAGGGATACGCAGTATTTT.

This rearrangement joins TRBV7-2 to TRBJ2-7; 8 bases align to TRBD1. The CDR3 length is 16 residues. Losses at the gene ends were 1 base for V and 0 bases for J; bases not matched to a gene: 5. Germline V gene data show CDR1 as SGHTA and CDR2 as FQGNSA. The CDR3 nucleotides read TGTGCCAGCAGCTTAGACTCGGGACAGGTCTCCTACGAGCAGTACTTC. Protein sequence: CASSLDSGQVSYEQYF.

This clone was detected a few times. This chain joins TRBV2 and TRBJ1-2; TRBD1 aligns across 12 bases. The CDR3 sequence is 14 residues long. The J segment lost 8 bases and the V segment lost 5 bases, leaving 6 bases of the junction unmatched. Per germline, CDR1 SNHLY and CDR2 FYNNEI. This chain's CDR3 is CASSSGQGAGGYTF. The CDR3 nucleotides are TGTGCCAGCAGTTCGGGACAGGGGGCGGGAGGCTACACCTTC.

The rearrangement uses TRBV5-4 and TRBJ1-1, with unresolved D. V was shortened by 0 bases and J by 3 bases, with 6 bases between the two germline ends. Germline CDR1 reads SGHNT; CDR2 reads YYREEE (reference sequence). The CDR3 runs to 13 residues. The CDR3 sequence is CASSLDPDTEAFF. Here the CDR3 DNA reads TGTGCCAGCAGCTTGGATCCGGACACTGAAGCTTTCTTT.

This chain uses TRBV4-3 with TRBJ2-7, with D tentatively TRBD1 (5 bases). V was trimmed by 0 bases and J by 4 bases, leaving 10 bases between them. Germline CDR1 is LGHNA and CDR2 is YSLEER. The length of the CDR3 is 14 residues. In DNA form, the CDR3 reads TGCGCCAGCAGCCAAGACAGGGTTGGGTACGAGCAGTACTTC. It translates to CASSQDRVGYEQYF.